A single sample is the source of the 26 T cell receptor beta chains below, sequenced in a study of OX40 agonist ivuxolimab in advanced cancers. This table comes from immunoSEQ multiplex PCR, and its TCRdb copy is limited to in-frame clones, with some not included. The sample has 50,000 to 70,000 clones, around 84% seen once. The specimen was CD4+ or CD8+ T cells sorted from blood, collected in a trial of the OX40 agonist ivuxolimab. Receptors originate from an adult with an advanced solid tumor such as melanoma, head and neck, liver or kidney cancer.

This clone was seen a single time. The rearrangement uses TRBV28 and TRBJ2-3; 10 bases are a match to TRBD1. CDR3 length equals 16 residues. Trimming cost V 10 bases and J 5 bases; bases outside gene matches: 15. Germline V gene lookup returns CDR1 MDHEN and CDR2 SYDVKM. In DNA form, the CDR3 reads TGTGCCACAAAGTTCTACCCCGGACAGGGGGGAGATACGCAGTATTTT. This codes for CATKFYPGQGGDTQYF.

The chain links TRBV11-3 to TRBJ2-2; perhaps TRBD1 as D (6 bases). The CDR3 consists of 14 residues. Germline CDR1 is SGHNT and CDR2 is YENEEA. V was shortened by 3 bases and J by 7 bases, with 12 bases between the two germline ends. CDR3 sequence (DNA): TGTGCCAGCAGCTTGCAGGGGTATGGCGGGGAGCTGTTTTTT. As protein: CASSLQGYGGELFF.

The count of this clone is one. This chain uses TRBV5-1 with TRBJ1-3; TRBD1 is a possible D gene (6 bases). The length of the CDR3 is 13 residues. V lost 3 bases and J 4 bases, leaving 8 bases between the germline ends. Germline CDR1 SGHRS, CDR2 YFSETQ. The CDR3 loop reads CASSWTVGNTIYF. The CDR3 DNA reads TGCGCCAGCAGCTGGACAGTCGGAAACACCATATATTTT.

CDR3 sequence (DNA): TGTGCCAGCTCACCGCAGGGGGGGGGTGAGCAGTTCTTC. It specifies CASSPQGGGEQFF. The gene calls are TRBV18 and TRBJ2-1, with D perhaps matching TRBD1 or TRBD2 (7 bases each). The CDR3 extends over 13 amino acids. Trimming stripped 3 bases from V and 9 bases from J, with 12 bases between. Per the germline V gene, CDR1 is KGHSH and CDR2 is LQKENI.

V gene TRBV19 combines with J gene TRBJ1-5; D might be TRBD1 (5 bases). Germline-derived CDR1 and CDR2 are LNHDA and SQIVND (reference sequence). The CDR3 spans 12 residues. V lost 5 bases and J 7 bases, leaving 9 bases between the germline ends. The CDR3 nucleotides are TGTGCCAGTAGTCCAGGGCCCCAGCCCCAGCATTTT. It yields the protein CASSPGPQPQHF.

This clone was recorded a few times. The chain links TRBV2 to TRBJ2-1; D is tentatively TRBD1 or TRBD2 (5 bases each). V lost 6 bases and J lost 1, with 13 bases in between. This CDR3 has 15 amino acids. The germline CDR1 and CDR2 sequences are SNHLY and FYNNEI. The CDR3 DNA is TGTGCCAGCAGCCAACGGGGCAGTTCCTACAATGAGCAGTTCTTC. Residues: CASSQRGSSYNEQFF.

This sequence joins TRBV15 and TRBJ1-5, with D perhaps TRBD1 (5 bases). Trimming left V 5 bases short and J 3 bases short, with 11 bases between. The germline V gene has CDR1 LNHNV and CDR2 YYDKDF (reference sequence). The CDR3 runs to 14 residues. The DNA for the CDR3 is TGTGCCACCAGCCTTGGGACCTACAATCAGCCCCAGCATTTT. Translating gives CATSLGTYNQPQHF.

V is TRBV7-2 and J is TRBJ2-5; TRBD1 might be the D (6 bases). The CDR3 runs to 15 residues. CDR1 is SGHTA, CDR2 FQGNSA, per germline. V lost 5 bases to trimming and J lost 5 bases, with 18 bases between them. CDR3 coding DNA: TGTGCCAGCAGCGACTACAGTGGGGGCATGGAGACCCAGTACTTC. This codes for CASSDYSGGMETQYF.

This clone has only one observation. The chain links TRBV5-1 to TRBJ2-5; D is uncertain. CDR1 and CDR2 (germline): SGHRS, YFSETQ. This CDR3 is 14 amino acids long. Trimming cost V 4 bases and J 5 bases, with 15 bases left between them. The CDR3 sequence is CASSPTPVGETQYF. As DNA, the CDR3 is TGCGCCAGCAGCCCAACTCCGGTTGGGGAGACCCAGTACTTC.

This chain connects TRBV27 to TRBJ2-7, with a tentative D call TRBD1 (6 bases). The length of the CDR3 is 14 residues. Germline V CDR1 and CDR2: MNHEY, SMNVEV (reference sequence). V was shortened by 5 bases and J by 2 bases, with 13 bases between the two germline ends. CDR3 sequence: CASSEQGSTYEQYF. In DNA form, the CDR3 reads TGTGCCAGCAGTGAACAGGGATCAACCTACGAGCAGTACTTC.

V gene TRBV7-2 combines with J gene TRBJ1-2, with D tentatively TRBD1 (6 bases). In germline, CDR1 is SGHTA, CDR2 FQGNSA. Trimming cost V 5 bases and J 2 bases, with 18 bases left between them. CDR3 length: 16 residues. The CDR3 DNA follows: TGTGCCAGCAGCAGCCTCGGGACACCTGGGAACTATGGCTACACCTTC. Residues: CASSSLGTPGNYGYTF.

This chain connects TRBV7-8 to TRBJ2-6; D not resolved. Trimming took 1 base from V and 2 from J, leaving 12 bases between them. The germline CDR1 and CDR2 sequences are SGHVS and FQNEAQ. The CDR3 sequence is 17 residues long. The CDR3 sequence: CASSLGAGLTGANVLTF. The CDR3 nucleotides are TGTGCCAGCAGCTTAGGGGCCGGGCTAACTGGGGCCAACGTCCTGACTTTC.

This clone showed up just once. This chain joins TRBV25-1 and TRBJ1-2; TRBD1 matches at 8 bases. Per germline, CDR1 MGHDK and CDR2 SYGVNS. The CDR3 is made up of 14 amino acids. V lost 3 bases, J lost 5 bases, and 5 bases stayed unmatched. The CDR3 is CASSETGEGYGYTF. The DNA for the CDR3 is TGTGCCAGCAGTGAGACAGGGGAGGGGTATGGCTACACCTTC.

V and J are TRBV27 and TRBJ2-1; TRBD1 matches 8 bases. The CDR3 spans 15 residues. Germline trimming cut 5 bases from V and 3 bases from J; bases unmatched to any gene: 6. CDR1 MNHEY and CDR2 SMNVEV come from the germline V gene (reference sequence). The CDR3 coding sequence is TGTGCCAGCAGTACCAGGGGGCATAGCTACAATGAGCAGTTCTTC. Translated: CASSTRGHSYNEQFF.

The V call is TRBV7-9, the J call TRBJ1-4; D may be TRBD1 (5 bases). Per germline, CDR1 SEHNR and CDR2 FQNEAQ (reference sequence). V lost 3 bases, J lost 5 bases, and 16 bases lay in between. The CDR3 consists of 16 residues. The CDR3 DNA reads TGTGCCAGCAGCTTCGGTGGCGGGGCAAAGAATGAAAAACTGTTTTTT. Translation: CASSFGGGAKNEKLFF.

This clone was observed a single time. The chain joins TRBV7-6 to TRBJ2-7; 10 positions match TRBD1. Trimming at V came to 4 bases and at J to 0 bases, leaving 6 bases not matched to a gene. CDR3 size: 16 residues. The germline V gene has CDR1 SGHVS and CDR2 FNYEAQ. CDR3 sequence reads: CASSYGGQGSSYEQYF. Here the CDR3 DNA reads TGTGCCAGCAGCTACGGGGGACAGGGGAGCTCCTACGAGCAGTACTTC.

CDR3 sequence: CASSLDGGSADTQYF. CDR3 coding DNA: TGTGCCAGCAGCTTAGATGGCGGGAGCGCAGATACGCAGTATTTT. The V gene is TRBV7-9, the J gene TRBJ2-3, with 7 bases fitting TRBD2. The CDR3 runs 15 residues. Germline-derived CDR1 and CDR2 are SEHNR and FQNEAQ (reference sequence). J gave up 4 bases and V 1 base, and 5 bases lay outside the gene matches.

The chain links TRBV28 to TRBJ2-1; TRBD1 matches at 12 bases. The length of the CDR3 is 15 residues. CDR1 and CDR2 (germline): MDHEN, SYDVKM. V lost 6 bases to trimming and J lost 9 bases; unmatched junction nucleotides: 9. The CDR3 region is CASRGPGQGAGEQFF. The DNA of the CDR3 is TGTGCCAGCAGGGGCCCGGGACAGGGGGCAGGTGAGCAGTTCTTC.

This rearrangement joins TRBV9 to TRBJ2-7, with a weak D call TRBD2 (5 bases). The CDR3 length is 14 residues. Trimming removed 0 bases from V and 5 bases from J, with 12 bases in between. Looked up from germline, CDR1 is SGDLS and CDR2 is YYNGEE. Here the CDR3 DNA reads TGTGCCAGCAGCGTAGCTCAGCTAGCTGACGAGCAGTACTTC. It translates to CASSVAQLADEQYF.

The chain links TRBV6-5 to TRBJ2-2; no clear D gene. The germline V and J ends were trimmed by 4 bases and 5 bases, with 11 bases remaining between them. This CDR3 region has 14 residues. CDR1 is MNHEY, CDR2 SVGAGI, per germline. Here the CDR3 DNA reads TGTGCCAGCAGTTTCCTGACGGGTACCGGGGAGCTGTTTTTT. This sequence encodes CASSFLTGTGELFF.

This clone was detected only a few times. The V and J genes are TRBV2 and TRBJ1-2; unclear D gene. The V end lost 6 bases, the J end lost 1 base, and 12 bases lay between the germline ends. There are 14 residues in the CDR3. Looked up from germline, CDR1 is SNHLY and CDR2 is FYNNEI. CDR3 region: CASSGRPHNYGYTF. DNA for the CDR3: TGTGCCAGCAGCGGACGGCCCCATAACTATGGCTACACCTTC. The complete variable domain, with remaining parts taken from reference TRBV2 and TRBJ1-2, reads EPEVTQTPSHQVTQMGQEVILRCVPISNHLYFYWYRQILGQKVEFLVSFYNNEISEKSEIFDDQFSVERPDGSNFTLKIRSTKLEDSAMYFCASSGRPHNYGYTFGSGTRLTVV.

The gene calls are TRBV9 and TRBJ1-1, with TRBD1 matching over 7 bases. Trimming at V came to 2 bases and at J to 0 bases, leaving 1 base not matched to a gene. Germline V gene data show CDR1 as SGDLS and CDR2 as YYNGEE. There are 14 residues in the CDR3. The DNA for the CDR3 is TGTGCCAGCAGCGTGGACAGGTTGAACACTGAAGCTTTCTTT. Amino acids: CASSVDRLNTEAFF.

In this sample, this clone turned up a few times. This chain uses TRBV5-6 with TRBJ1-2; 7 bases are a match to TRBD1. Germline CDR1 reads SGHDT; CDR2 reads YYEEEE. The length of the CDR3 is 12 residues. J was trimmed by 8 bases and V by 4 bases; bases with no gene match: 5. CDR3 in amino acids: CASSLGQVGYTF. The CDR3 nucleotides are TGTGCCAGCAGCCTCGGACAGGTCGGCTACACCTTC. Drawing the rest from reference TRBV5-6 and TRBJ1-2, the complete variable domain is DAGVTQSPTHLIKTRGQQVTLRCSPKSGHDTVSWYQQALGQGPQFIFQYYEEEERQRGNFPDRFSGHQFPNYSSELNVNALLLGDSALYLCASSLGQVGYTFGSGTRLTVV.

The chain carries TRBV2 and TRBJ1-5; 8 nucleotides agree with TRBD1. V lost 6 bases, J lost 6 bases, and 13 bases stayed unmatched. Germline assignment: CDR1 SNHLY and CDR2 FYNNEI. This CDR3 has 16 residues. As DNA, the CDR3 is TGTGCCAGCAGAACCCGACAGGGGTCGATGTCTCAGCCCCAGCATTTT. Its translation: CASRTRQGSMSQPQHF.

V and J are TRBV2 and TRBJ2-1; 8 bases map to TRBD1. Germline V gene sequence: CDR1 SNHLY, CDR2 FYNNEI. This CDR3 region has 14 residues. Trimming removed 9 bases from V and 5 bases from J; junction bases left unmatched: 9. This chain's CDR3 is CASRQGRGNNEQFF. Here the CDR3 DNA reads TGTGCCAGTAGACAGGGGCGAGGAAACAATGAGCAGTTCTTC.

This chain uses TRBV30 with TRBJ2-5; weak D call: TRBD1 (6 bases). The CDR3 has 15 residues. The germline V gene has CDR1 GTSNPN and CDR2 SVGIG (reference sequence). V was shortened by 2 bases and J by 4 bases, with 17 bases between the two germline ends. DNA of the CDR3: TGTGCCTGGAGTCCGGGACGACAGGTTGGAGAGACCCAGTACTTC. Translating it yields CAWSPGRQVGETQYF.